The clone carrying this TCR beta chain came up a few times. Its antigen is undetermined. V lost 5 bases and J lost 4; bases outside the gene matches: 11. This CDR3 is built from 16 residues. Per the germline V gene, CDR1 is SGHNT and CDR2 is YENEEA. Some clones are missing from TCRdb's copy, which holds only in-frame ones; the method was immunoSEQ multiplex PCR. Counted here are about 7,300 clones, around 23% occurring once; the ten biggest clones make up 3% to 4.5%. The sample is drawn from a study of T cells in localized non-small cell lung cancer. Regarding the study as a whole: Detection in adjacent lung was observed for a median around 59 of the top 100 tumor clones. Density of T cells in blood, when higher, went with longer overall survival. Heterogeneity remains possible, as sequencing covered one tumor region only.

The TCR originated in a man between 40 and 70 years old with stage III squamous cell lung carcinoma. The source material was lung tumor tissue, sampled before any cancer treatment. This sequence joins TRBV11-3 and TRBJ1-3, with 7 bases that match TRBD1. CDR3 sequence reads: CASSPTRDSSGNTIYF. CDR3 nucleotides: TGTGCCAGCAGCCCCACCCGGGACAGCTCCGGAAACACCATATATTTT.